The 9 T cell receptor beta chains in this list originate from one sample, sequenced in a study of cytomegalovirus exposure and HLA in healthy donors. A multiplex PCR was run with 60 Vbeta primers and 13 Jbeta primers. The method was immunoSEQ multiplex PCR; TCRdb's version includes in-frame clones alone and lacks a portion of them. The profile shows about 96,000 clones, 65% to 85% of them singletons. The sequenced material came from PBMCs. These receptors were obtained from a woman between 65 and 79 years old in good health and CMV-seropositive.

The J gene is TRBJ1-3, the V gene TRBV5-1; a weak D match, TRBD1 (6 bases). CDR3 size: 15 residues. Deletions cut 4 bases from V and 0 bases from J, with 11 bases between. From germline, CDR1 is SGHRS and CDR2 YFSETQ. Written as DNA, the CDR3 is TGCGCCAGCAGCCCGACAGGCCTCTCTGGAAACACCATATATTTT. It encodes CASSPTGLSGNTIYF.

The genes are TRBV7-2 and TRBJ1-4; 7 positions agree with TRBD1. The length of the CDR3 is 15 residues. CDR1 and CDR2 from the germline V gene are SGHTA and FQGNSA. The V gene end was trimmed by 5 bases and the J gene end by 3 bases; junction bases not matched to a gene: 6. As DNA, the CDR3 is TGTGCCAGCAGCCCCCAACAGGGGTCTAATGAAAAACTGTTTTTT. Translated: CASSPQQGSNEKLFF.

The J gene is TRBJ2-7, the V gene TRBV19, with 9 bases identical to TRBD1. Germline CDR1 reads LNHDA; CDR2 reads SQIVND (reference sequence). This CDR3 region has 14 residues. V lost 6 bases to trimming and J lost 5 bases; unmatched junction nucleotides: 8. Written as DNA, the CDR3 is TGTGCCAGTAGCCAACAGGGGGCCAGCAACGAGCAGTACTTC. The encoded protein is CASSQQGASNEQYF.

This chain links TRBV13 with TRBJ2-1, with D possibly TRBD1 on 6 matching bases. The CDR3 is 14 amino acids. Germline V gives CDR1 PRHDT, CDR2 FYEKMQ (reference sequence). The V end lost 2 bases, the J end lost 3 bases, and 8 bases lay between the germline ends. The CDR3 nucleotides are TGTGCCAGCAGCTTACGGGACAACTACAATGAGCAGTTCTTC. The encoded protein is CASSLRDNYNEQFF.

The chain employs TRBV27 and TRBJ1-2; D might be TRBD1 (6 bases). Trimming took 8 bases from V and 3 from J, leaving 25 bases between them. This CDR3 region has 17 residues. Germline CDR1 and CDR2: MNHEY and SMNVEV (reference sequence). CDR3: CASGYLGTHPVDYGYTF. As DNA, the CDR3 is TGTGCCAGCGGCTACCTTGGGACACACCCGGTGGACTATGGCTACACCTTC.

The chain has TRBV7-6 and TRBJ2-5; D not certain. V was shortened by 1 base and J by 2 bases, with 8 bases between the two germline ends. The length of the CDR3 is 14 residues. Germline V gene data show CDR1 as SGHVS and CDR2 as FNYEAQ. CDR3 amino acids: CASSLGSGQETQYF. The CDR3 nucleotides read TGTGCCAGCAGCTTAGGTTCAGGACAAGAGACCCAGTACTTC.

The CDR3: CASSPQTYSGNTIYF. The DNA for the CDR3 is TGTGCCAGCTCACCACAGACATACTCTGGAAACACCATATATTTT. The chain links TRBV18 to TRBJ1-3, with D unresolved. With 1 base removed from V and 0 bases from J, the gap between germline ends came to 7 bases. In germline, CDR1 is KGHSH, CDR2 LQKENI. The CDR3 totals 15 residues.

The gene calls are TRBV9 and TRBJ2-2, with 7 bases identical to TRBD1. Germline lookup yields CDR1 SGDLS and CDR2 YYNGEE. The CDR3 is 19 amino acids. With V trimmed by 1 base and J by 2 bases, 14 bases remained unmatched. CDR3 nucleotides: TGTGCCAGCAGCGTAACCACCCCACTGGGACAGATAAACACCGGGGAGCTGTTTTTT. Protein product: CASSVTTPLGQINTGELFF.

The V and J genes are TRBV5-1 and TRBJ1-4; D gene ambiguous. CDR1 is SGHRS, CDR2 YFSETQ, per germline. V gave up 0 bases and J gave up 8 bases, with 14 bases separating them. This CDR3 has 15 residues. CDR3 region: CASSLDGKRNEKLFF. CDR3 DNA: TGCGCCAGCAGCTTGGACGGGAAACGTAACGAAAAACTGTTTTTT.